Listed below are T cell receptor beta chains from one sample, sequenced in a study of blood T cell dynamics during melanoma immunotherapy. Repertoires were generated with immunoSEQ multiplex PCR, while TCRdb's copy carries only in-frame clones and drops some. The sample holds tens of thousands of clones, around 88% seen once. The sample in question was blood, obtained from a patient treated with checkpoint blockade. These TCRs come from a human donor with melanoma. Both conserved end residues are part of each CDR3. D genes are given only for firm matches. Only some rows state a clone size, as once, few, many or a class for expanded clones.

J,size,D,V,CDR3,DNA
TRBJ2-7,-,-,TRBV19,CASSIRPGIYEQYF,TGTGCCAGTAGTATTCGTCCGGGAATATACGAGCAGTACTTC
TRBJ1-4,-,-,TRBV28,CASSLLGRGNEKLFF,TGTGCCAGCAGTTTGTTGGGTCGGGGTAATGAAAAACTGTTTTTT
TRBJ2-1,-,-,TRBV4-1,CASSLLIGGGSHNEQFF,TGCGCCAGCAGCCTCCTAATCGGGGGCGGGAGCCACAATGAGCAGTTCTTC
TRBJ2-1,once,TRBD2,TRBV7-3,CASSPSGRALGEQFF,TGTGCCAGCAGCCCTAGCGGGAGGGCCTTAGGTGAGCAGTTCTTC
TRBJ2-7,-,-,TRBV13,CASSLGRGGGYEQYF,TGTGCCAGCAGCTTAGGACGGGGAGGGGGTTACGAGCAGTACTTC
TRBJ2-3,-,-,TRBV2,CASLYGWTDTQYF,TGTGCCAGCTTATATGGGTGGACAGATACGCAGTATTTT
TRBJ1-4,-,TRBD1,TRBV27,CASRRAGGNQKLFF,TGTGCCAGCCGTCGGGCAGGGGGCAATCAAAAACTGTTTTTT
TRBJ2-7,-,TRBD1,TRBV18,CASSPGTGGDEQYF,TGTGCCAGCTCACCCGGGACAGGGGGAGACGAGCAGTACTTC
TRBJ2-4,-,TRBD1,TRBV15,CATSRQQGMGIQYF,TGTGCCACCAGCAGGCAACAGGGGATGGGCATTCAGTACTTC
TRBJ1-2,-,-,TRBV7-6,CASSSGTIYGYTF,TGTGCCAGCAGCTCCGGGACAATTTATGGCTACACCTTC
TRBJ2-2,-,-,TRBV2,CATRGGGIDTGELFF,TGTGCCACTCGTGGAGGGGGGATTGACACCGGGGAGCTGTTTTTT
TRBJ1-1,-,-,TRBV19,CASSIVKGTEAFF,TGTGCCAGTAGTATAGTGAAGGGCACTGAAGCTTTCTTT
TRBJ1-5,few,-,TRBV28,CASSLSYQPQHF,TGTGCCAGCAGTTTATCGTATCAGCCCCAGCATTTT
TRBJ2-7,-,-,TRBV28,CASTSPGAQPPYEQYF,TGTGCCAGCACCTCACCGGGGGCGCAACCCCCCTACGAGCAGTACTTC